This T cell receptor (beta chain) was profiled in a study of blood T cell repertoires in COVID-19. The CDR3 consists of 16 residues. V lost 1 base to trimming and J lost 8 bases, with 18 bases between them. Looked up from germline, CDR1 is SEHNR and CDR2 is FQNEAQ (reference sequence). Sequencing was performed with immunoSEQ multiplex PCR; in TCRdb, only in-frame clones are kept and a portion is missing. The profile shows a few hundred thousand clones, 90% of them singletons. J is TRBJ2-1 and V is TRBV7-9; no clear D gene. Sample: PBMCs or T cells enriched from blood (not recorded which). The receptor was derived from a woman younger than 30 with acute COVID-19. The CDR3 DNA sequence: TGTGCCAGCAGCTTAGACCCCGACGCGCGCCGGGATGAGCAGTTCTTC. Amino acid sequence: CASSLDPDARRDEQFF.